This T cell receptor (beta chain) comes out of a study of radiation and T cells in renal cell carcinoma. The time point denotes: blood 4 weeks post-SBRT, at nephrectomy. Treatment of the sample: 15 Gy SBRT to primary tumor, nephrectomy 4 weeks later. Nephrectomy followed 15 Gy stereotactic body radiation by 4 weeks. Radiation-treated patients gave blood at baseline, week 2 and week 4. Regarding the study as a whole: Baseline intratumoral clonotype presence is unknown without pretreatment biopsies. Top tumor clonotypes rose in blood 2 weeks post-radiation, then contracted.

Here immunoSEQ multiplex PCR was the method, and the copy in TCRdb shows in-frame clones only, minus some. The table has around 140,000 clones, less than 90% seen once. As for this clone: The antigen is not known. An end of the junction differs from the germline gene, which may be a read error.

This CDR3 contains 14 residues. CDR1 and CDR2 from the germline V gene are SGHNT and YYREEE (reference sequence). The receptor's source is a woman aged 45 to 65 with renal cell carcinoma. The chain couples TRBV5-4 to TRBJ1-4; the D gene is possibly TRBD1 (5 bases). The material sequenced was blood, taken from a patient whose treatment included radiotherapy and nephrectomy. The CDR3 sequence is CASSSRRAGEKLSF. Here the CDR3 DNA reads TGTGCCAGCAGCTCGCGGCGGGCGGGGGAAAAACTGTCTTTT.